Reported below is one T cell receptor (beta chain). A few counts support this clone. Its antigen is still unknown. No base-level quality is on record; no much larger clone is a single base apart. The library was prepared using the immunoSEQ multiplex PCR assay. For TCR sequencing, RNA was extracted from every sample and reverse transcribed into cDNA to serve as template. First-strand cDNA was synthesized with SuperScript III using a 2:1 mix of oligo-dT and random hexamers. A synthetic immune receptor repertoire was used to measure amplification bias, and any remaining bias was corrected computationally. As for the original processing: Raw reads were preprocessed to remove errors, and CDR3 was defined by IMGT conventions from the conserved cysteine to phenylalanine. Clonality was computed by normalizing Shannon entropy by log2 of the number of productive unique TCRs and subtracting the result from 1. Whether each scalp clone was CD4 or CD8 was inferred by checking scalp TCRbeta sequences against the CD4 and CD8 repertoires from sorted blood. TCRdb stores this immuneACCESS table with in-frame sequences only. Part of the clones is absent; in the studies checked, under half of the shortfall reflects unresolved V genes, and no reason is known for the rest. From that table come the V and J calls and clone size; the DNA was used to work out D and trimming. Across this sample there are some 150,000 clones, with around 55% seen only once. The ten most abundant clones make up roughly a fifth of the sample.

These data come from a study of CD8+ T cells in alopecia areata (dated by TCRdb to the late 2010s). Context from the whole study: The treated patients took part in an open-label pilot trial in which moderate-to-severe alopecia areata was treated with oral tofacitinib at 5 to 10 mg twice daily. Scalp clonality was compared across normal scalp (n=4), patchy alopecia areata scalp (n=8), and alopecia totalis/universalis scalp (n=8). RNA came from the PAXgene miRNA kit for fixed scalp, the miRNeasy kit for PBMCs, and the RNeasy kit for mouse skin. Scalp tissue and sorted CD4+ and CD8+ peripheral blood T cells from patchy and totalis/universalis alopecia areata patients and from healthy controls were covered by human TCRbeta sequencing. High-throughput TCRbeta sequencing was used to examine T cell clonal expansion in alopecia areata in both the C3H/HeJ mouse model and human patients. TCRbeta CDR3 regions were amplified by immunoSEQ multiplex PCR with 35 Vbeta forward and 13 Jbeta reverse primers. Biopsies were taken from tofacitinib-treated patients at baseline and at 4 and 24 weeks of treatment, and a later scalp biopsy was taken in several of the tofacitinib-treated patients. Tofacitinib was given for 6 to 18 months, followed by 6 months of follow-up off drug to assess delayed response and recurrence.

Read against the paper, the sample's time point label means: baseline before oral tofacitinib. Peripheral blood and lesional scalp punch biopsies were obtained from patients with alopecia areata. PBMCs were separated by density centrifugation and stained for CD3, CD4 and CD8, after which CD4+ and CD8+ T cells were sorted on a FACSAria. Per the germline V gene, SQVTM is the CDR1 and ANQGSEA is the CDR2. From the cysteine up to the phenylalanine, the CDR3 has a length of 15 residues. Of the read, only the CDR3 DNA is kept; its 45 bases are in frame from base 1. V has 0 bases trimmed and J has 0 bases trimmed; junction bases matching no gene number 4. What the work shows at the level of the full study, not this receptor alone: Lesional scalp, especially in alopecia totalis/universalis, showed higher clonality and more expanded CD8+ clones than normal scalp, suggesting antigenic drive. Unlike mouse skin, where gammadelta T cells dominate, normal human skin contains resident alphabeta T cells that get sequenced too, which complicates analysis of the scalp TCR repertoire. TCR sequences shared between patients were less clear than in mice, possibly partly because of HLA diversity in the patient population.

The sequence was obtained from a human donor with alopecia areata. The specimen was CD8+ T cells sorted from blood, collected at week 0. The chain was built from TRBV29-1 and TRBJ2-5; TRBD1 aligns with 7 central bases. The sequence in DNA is TGCAGCGTTGAAGATCCAAGGGGGCACCAAGAGACCCAGTACTTC. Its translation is CSVEDPRGHQETQYF.